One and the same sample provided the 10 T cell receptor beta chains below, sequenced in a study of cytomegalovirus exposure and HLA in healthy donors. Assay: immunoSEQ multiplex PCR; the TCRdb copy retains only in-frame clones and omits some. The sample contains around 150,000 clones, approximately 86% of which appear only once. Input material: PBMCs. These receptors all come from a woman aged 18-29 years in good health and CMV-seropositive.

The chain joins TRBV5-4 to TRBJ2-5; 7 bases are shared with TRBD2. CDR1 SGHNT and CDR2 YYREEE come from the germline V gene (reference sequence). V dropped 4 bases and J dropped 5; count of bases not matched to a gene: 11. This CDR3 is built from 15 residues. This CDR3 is CASSQGRGSRETQYF. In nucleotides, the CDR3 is TGTGCCAGCAGCCAAGGGAGGGGTAGTAGGGAGACCCAGTACTTC.

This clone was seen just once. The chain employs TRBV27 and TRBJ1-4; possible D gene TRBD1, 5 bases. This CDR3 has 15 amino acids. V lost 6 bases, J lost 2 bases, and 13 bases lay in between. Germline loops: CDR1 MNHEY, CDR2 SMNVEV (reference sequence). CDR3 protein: CASSRDPGTNEKLFF. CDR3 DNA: TGTGCCAGCAGCAGGGATCCTGGTACTAATGAAAAACTGTTTTTT.

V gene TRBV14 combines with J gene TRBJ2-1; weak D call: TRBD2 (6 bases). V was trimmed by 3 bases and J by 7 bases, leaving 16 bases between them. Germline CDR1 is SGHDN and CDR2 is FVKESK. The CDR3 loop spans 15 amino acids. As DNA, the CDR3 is TGTGCCAGCAGCCATTTGGTACCGCGGGAAAATGAGCAGTTCTTC. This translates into CASSHLVPRENEQFF.

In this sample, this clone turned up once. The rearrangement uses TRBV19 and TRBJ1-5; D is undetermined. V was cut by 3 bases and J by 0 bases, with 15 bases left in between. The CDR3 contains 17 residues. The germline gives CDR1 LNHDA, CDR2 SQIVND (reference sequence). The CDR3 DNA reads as TGTGCCAGTAGTATCGAAGGGAGACGGTATAGCAATCAGCCCCAGCATTTT. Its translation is CASSIEGRRYSNQPQHF.

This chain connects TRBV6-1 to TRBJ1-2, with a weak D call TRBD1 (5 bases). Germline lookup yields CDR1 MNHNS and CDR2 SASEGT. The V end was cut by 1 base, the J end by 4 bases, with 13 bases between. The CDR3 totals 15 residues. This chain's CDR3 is CASSEEGGTFYGYTF. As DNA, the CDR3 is TGTGCCAGCAGTGAAGAAGGAGGGACTTTCTATGGCTACACCTTC.

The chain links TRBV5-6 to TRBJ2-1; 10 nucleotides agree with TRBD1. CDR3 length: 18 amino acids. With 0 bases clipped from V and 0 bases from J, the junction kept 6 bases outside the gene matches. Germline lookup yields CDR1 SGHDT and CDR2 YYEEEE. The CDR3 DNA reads TGTGCCAGCAGCTTGGGACAGGGGGCCCCGAGCTCCTACAATGAGCAGTTCTTC. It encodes CASSLGQGAPSSYNEQFF.

The CDR3 loop reads CASSLAGGRINIQFF. The CDR3 bases are TGTGCCAGCAGCTTAGCGGGAGGGAGGATTAACATCCAGTTCTTC. The V call is TRBV7-2, the J call TRBJ2-1, with TRBD2 matching over 7 bases. CDR3 length: 15 amino acids. V lost 0 bases and J lost 13; bases outside the gene matches: 12. Germline lookup yields CDR1 SGHTA and CDR2 FQGNSA.

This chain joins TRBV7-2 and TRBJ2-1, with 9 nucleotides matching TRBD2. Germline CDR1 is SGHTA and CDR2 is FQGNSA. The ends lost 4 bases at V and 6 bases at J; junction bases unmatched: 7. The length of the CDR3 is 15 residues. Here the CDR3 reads CASSYTSGFVNEQFF. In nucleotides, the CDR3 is TGTGCCAGCAGCTATACTAGCGGGTTTGTCAATGAGCAGTTCTTC.

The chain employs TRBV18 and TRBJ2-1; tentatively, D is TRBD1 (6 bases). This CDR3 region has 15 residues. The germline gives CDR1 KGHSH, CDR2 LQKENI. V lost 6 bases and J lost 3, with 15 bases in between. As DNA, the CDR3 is TGTGCCAGCTCGCAAAACAGGGCTAGCTACAATGAGCAGTTCTTC. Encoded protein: CASSQNRASYNEQFF.

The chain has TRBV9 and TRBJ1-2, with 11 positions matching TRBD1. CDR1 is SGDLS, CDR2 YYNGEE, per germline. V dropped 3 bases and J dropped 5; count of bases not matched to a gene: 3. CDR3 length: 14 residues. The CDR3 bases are TGTGCCAGCAGCGGGACAGGGGGCGATTATGGCTACACCTTC. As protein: CASSGTGGDYGYTF.